This T cell receptor beta chain appears in the sequencing data of a study of cytomegalovirus exposure and HLA in healthy donors. Background on the study: Early on, a data release was issued that held about 85 million unique TCRs from HLA-typed donors.

The table lists this clone with a few counts. The antigen is undetermined. CDR3 length: 17 residues. CDR1 is LNHDA, CDR2 SQIVND, per germline (reference sequence). J gave up 4 bases and V 3 bases, and 9 bases lay outside the gene matches. With 60 Vbeta and 13 Jbeta primers, the PCR was carried out. Assay: immunoSEQ multiplex PCR; the TCRdb copy retains only in-frame clones and omits some. The repertoire holds about 160,000 clones, with 68% as singletons. The donors gave bone marrow, and they were healthy. Study results and caveats: Prior analysis indicated that the majority of TCR beta V segments exhibited productivity approximately 90% or approximately 30% of the time. Common viral pathogens (according to a later analysis) appeared linked to several of the most significant clusters.

The sequenced sample consisted of PBMCs. The J gene is TRBJ1-1, the V gene TRBV19; TRBD1 matches 12 bases. The receptor was derived from a man in his forties or fifties in good health and CMV-seronegative. CDR3 DNA: TGTGCCAGTAGTATGGTGATTGGGACAGGGGGCCGCACTGAAGCTTTCTTT. Encoded protein: CASSMVIGTGGRTEAFF.